A single sample gave rise to the 31 T cell receptor beta chains below, sequenced in a study of cytomegalovirus exposure and HLA in healthy donors. The PCR employed 60 Vbeta primers together with 13 Jbeta primers. Repertoires were generated with immunoSEQ multiplex PCR, while TCRdb's copy carries only in-frame clones and drops some. The table lists over 65,000 clones, with around 1.1% in the top ten. Material for sequencing was PBMCs. Receptors originate from a woman aged 25 to 39 in good health and CMV-seronegative.

V is TRBV2 and J is TRBJ2-2; maybe TRBD1 (6 bases). V lost 7 bases and J lost 1, with 10 bases in between. Germline V lookup: CDR1 SNHLY, CDR2 FYNNEI. The CDR3 extends over 14 amino acids. The CDR3 loop reads CASKEQGNTGELFF. For the CDR3, the DNA is TGTGCCAGCAAAGAACAGGGGAACACCGGGGAGCTGTTTTTT.

V gene TRBV6-5 combines with J gene TRBJ2-7; no firm D call. V was pared by 5 bases and J by 7 bases, with 9 bases between. CDR1 is MNHEY and CDR2 is SVGAGI in the germline V gene. The CDR3 length is 11 residues. The chain's CDR3 is CASSNELEQYF. The CDR3 DNA reads TGTGCCAGCAGTAACGAGCTTGAGCAGTACTTC.

The V call is TRBV28, the J call TRBJ2-6, with D tentatively TRBD2 (5 bases). This CDR3 is built from 18 residues. Germline V CDR1 and CDR2: MDHEN, SYDVKM. The ends were cut back, 3 bases at V and 0 bases at J, with 15 bases in the middle. The CDR3 region is CASSLLLTGNSGANVLTF. The CDR3 DNA sequence: TGTGCCAGCAGTTTGCTACTGACGGGGAACTCTGGGGCCAACGTCCTGACTTTC.

The rearrangement joins TRBV29-1 to TRBJ2-7; 9 nucleotides line up with TRBD1. Germline V CDR1 and CDR2: SQVTM, ANQGSEA. This CDR3 is 14 amino acids long. V shed 7 bases and J 3 bases; nucleotides not matched to a gene: 10. The chain's CDR3 is CSASTGGGVYEQYF. CDR3 nucleotides: TGCAGCGCCTCGACAGGGGGAGGTGTCTACGAGCAGTACTTC.

The chain joins TRBV30 to TRBJ2-5; 9 bases are shared with TRBD2. Germline V CDR1 and CDR2: GTSNPN, SVGIG (reference sequence). Germline trimming cut 8 bases from V and 1 base from J; bases unmatched to any gene: 5. The CDR3 runs to 13 residues. CDR3: CAGAGGRQETQYF. CDR3 nucleotides: TGTGCCGGAGCGGGGGGTCGCCAAGAGACCCAGTACTTC.

The chain uses TRBV18 and TRBJ2-7; 9 nucleotides line up with TRBD1. The CDR3 consists of 15 residues. The J segment lost 2 bases and the V segment lost 3 bases, leaving 5 bases of the junction unmatched. CDR1 and CDR2 (germline): KGHSH, LQKENI. The chain's CDR3 is CASSPGTGPTYEQYF. For the CDR3, the DNA is TGTGCCAGCTCACCTGGGACAGGGCCGACCTACGAGCAGTACTTC.

The V call is TRBV11-2, the J call TRBJ2-7; D possibly corresponds to TRBD2 (5 bases). Trimming removed 0 bases at V and 6 bases at J, with 9 bases between. CDR3 length: 13 amino acids. The germline V gene has CDR1 SGHAT and CDR2 FQNNGV. The CDR3 coding sequence is TGTGCCAGCAGCTTAGATCTAGCTAGCGAGCAGTACTTC. Translation: CASSLDLASEQYF.

The genes are TRBV30 and TRBJ2-2, with TRBD1 matching over 11 bases. V gave up 4 bases and J gave up 6 bases; unmatched junction bases: 7. In germline, CDR1 is GTSNPN, CDR2 SVGIG (reference sequence). The length of the CDR3 is 15 residues. As DNA, the CDR3 is TGTGCCTGGAAGGCCCCGGGACAGGGGGCCGGGGAGCTGTTTTTT. Protein: CAWKAPGQGAGELFF.

As concerns this clone: The junction departs from germline at one end; a sequencing error may be responsible. The chain couples TRBV6-1 to TRBJ1-2; no clear D. The CDR3 is made up of 15 amino acids. Per the germline V gene, CDR1 is MNHNS and CDR2 is SASEGT. For the CDR3, the DNA is TGTGCCAGCAGTGAACCGCCAGTTACTAACCATGGCTACACCTTC. Amino acid sequence: CASSEPPVTNHGYTF.

The CDR3 region is CSVAGTGSSYEQYF. CDR3 coding DNA: TGCAGCGTTGCCGGGACAGGCTCTTCCTACGAGCAGTACTTC. The chain carries TRBV29-1 and TRBJ2-7; TRBD1 agrees at 8 bases. Looked up from germline, CDR1 is SQVTM and CDR2 is ANQGSEA. The CDR3 is made up of 14 amino acids. Trimming cost V 4 bases and J 1 base; bases outside gene matches: 6.

The rearrangement joins TRBV9 to TRBJ1-6; 7 bases are shared with TRBD1. V dropped 0 bases and J dropped 7; count of bases not matched to a gene: 4. This CDR3 spans 15 amino acids. Germline CDR1 and CDR2: SGDLS and YYNGEE. The CDR3: CASSVALGGNSPLHF. The CDR3 DNA is TGTGCCAGCAGCGTAGCTCTAGGGGGCAATTCACCCCTCCACTTT.

V usage is TRBV4-1 and J usage is TRBJ1-2; D is uncertain. The V gene's germline CDR1 is MGHRA and CDR2 YSYEKL. The CDR3 extends over 14 amino acids. Trimming removed 0 bases from V and 0 bases from J, with 5 bases in between. CDR3 residues: CASSQESANYGYTF. The CDR3 DNA reads TGCGCCAGCAGCCAAGAATCAGCTAACTATGGCTACACCTTC.

The chain joins TRBV7-9 to TRBJ2-5; D is perhaps TRBD2 (6 bases). This CDR3 is 14 amino acids long. Germline CDR1 SEHNR, CDR2 FQNEAQ (reference sequence). Trimming cost V 8 bases and J 2 bases, with 15 bases left between them. CDR3 amino acids: CASRSGGKQETQYF. The CDR3 DNA reads TGTGCCAGCCGCTCTGGCGGGAAGCAAGAGACCCAGTACTTC.

The chain carries TRBV6-6 and TRBJ1-3, with a possible D match to TRBD1 (5 bases). The V end lost 4 bases, the J end lost 4 bases, and 11 bases lay between the germline ends. Germline V CDR1 and CDR2: MNHNY, SVGAGI (reference sequence). The CDR3 loop spans 14 amino acids. This CDR3 reads CASSWKGAGNTIYF. The CDR3 DNA reads TGTGCCAGCAGTTGGAAAGGGGCGGGAAACACCATATATTTT.

This chain joins TRBV5-1 and TRBJ2-1, with 11 bases lining up with TRBD2. J gave up 0 bases and V 1 base, and 0 bases lay outside the gene matches. The germline V gene encodes CDR1 SGHRS and CDR2 YFSETQ. This CDR3 is 16 amino acids long. The CDR3 region has the DNA TGCGCCAGCAGCTTGACTAGCGGGGGCTCCTACAATGAGCAGTTCTTC. The encoded protein is CASSLTSGGSYNEQFF.

The CDR3: CASSLDSGIKNIQYF. The DNA of the CDR3 is TGTGCCAGCAGCTTGGACAGCGGAATCAAAAACATTCAGTACTTC. This rearrangement joins TRBV11-2 to TRBJ2-4; D is possibly TRBD1 (6 bases). The CDR3 has 15 amino acids. Trimming took 3 bases from V and 3 from J, leaving 12 bases between them. Germline CDR1 SGHAT, CDR2 FQNNGV.

The V gene is TRBV5-1, the J gene TRBJ1-1; 9 positions agree with TRBD1. The trim removed 4 bases at V and 6 bases at J, leaving 7 bases unmatched. Germline CDR1 reads SGHRS; CDR2 reads YFSETQ. The CDR3 has 14 residues. CDR3 DNA sequence: TGCGCCAGCAGCGTAACAGGGGGCGCGTCTGAAGCTTTCTTT. Encoded protein: CASSVTGGASEAFF.

This chain links TRBV6-5 with TRBJ1-2; no definite D call. V lost 4 bases, J lost 0 bases, and 15 bases lay in between. Germline-derived CDR1 and CDR2 are MNHEY and SVGAGI. There are 16 residues in the CDR3. The CDR3 DNA follows: TGTGCCAGCAGTTCGCGCCGCGGGTATTCTAACTATGGCTACACCTTC. This encodes CASSSRRGYSNYGYTF.

V is TRBV10-3 and J is TRBJ2-7, with D possibly matching TRBD1 (5 bases). The length of the CDR3 is 13 residues. V gave up 4 bases and J gave up 3 bases, with 10 bases separating them. Germline values: CDR1 ENHRY, CDR2 SYGVKD. CDR3 nucleotide sequence: TGTGCCATCAGTGCGGCTAGGGGCTACGAGCAGTACTTC. Its protein product is CAISAARGYEQYF.

The genes are TRBV30 and TRBJ1-1; 7 nucleotides agree with TRBD1. CDR3 length equals 15 residues. J was trimmed by 1 base and V by 4 bases; bases with no gene match: 9. Germline assignment: CDR1 GTSNPN and CDR2 SVGIG (reference sequence). DNA of the CDR3: TGTGCCTGGACTCGGGACAGCGCAAGGAACACTGAAGCTTTCTTT. Residues: CAWTRDSARNTEAFF.

This chain joins TRBV29-1 and TRBJ2-3; 11 nucleotides align to TRBD2. In germline, CDR1 is SQVTM, CDR2 ANQGSEA. The CDR3 is 14 residues long. V dropped 6 bases and J dropped 4; count of bases not matched to a gene: 6. This CDR3 reads CSVELAGAPDTQYF. Written as DNA, the CDR3 is TGCAGCGTGGAACTAGCGGGAGCCCCAGATACGCAGTATTTT.

This chain uses TRBV6-5 with TRBJ1-2; no clear D. The V gene lost 0 bases and the J gene lost 8 bases, with 10 bases spanning the gap. This CDR3 has 13 amino acids. Germline loops: CDR1 MNHEY, CDR2 SVGAGI. CDR3 in amino acids: CASSYSAGFGYTF. CDR3 nucleotides: TGTGCCAGCAGTTACTCGGCGGGGTTCGGCTACACCTTC.

The rearrangement uses TRBV28 and TRBJ1-2; D may be TRBD1 (5 bases). The CDR3 consists of 13 residues. The V gene's germline CDR1 is MDHEN and CDR2 SYDVKM. Trimming shortened V by 5 bases and J by 4 bases, and 11 bases separated the two germline ends. CDR3 region: CASSGGDRYGYTF. The CDR3 DNA sequence: TGTGCCAGCAGTGGAGGGGACCGCTATGGCTACACCTTC.

About this clone itself: Different DNA sequences within this sample yield the same CDR3. The rearrangement uses TRBV5-1 and TRBJ2-5, with TRBD2 identical over 12 bases. CDR3 length: 16 amino acids. Germline CDR1 SGHRS, CDR2 YFSETQ. V shed 0 bases, J shed 5 bases, and the junction held 5 bases outside the gene matches. The CDR3 DNA sequence: TGCGCCAGCAGCTTGGGACTAGCGGGAGTTCTGGAGACCCAGTACTTC. It specifies CASSLGLAGVLETQYF.

The J gene is TRBJ2-5, the V gene TRBV18; D not resolved. The better agreement between TRBJ2-7 and the DNA end casts doubt on the J call. The V gene's germline CDR1 is KGHSH and CDR2 LQKENI. The CDR3 consists of 14 residues. Here the CDR3 reads CASSPPENAYEQYF. The CDR3 DNA sequence: TGTGCCAGCTCACCACCCGAGAACGCCTACGAGCAGTACTTC.

The rearrangement uses TRBV5-6 and TRBJ2-5; no clear D gene. The germline V and J ends were trimmed by 2 bases and 1 base, with 6 bases remaining between them. The germline CDR1 and CDR2 sequences are SGHDT and YYEEEE. The CDR3 is 13 amino acids. CDR3 in amino acids: CASSLELQETQYF. The CDR3 nucleotides read TGTGCCAGCAGCTTAGAACTCCAAGAGACCCAGTACTTC.

This sequence joins TRBV10-2 and TRBJ1-2; D uncertain. Germline CDR1 and CDR2: WSHSY and SAAADI. With 3 bases removed from V and 5 bases from J, the gap between germline ends came to 10 bases. CDR3 length equals 13 residues. CDR3 sequence: CASSDLVPYGYTF. The CDR3 region has the DNA TGCGCCAGCAGTGACCTCGTCCCGTATGGCTACACCTTC.

The chain couples TRBV7-9 to TRBJ2-1; D remains unclear. The ends were cut back, 2 bases at V and 7 bases at J, with 6 bases in the middle. The V gene's germline CDR1 is SEHNR and CDR2 FQNEAQ (reference sequence). The CDR3 is 12 residues long. CDR3 nucleotides: TGTGCCAGCAGCTTAACTGCGAATGAGCAGTTCTTC. Translated, it gives CASSLTANEQFF.

V usage is TRBV15 and J usage is TRBJ1-5; 10 bases align to TRBD1. Trimming removed 1 base from V and 6 bases from J; junction bases left unmatched: 3. The CDR3 consists of 15 residues. The germline V gene encodes CDR1 LNHNV and CDR2 YYDKDF (reference sequence). The CDR3 DNA is TGTGCCACCAGCAGAGGACAGGGGGCAAGTCAGCCCCAGCATTTT. It encodes CATSRGQGASQPQHF.

The chain recombines TRBV9 with TRBJ2-2, with D maybe TRBD2 (6 bases). In germline, CDR1 is SGDLS, CDR2 YYNGEE. The CDR3 consists of 17 residues. The ends were cut back, 0 bases at V and 3 bases at J, with 15 bases in the middle. CDR3 nucleotides: TGTGCCAGCAGCGTAGGTTGGCAGGGAGGAGACACCGGGGAGCTGTTTTTT. This gives the protein CASSVGWQGGDTGELFF.

The chain recombines TRBV5-1 with TRBJ2-2; maybe TRBD1 (6 bases). This CDR3 has 16 amino acids. Germline values: CDR1 SGHRS, CDR2 YFSETQ. The V end lost 4 bases, the J end lost 4 bases, and 17 bases lay between the germline ends. The CDR3 is CASSLRQAASTGELFF. The CDR3 region has the DNA TGCGCCAGCAGCCTCCGACAGGCCGCCAGCACCGGGGAGCTGTTTTTT.